This paragraph reports one T cell receptor (beta chain). This clone has just one count. Its binding antigen is unknown. It has no much larger one-base neighbor in the sample; base qualities were not kept. Whole blood was collected in K2EDTA tubes by collaborating institutions according to the institutions' own protocols. For TCRbeta analysis, collaborators shipped samples in one of three forms: frozen whole blood, isolated PBMCs, or DNA extracted from either of those sample types. This sample is drawn from a study of blood T cell repertoires in COVID-19 (dated by TCRdb to about 2020). About the study as a whole: Samples covering the acute and convalescent phases of COVID-19 were provided by collaborators in the United States, Italy and Spain. The prospective study material was composed of cDNA or gDNA derived from T cells, B-cell-depleted T cells, or PBMCs. Deeply sampled blood TCRbeta repertoires from subjects exposed to, actively infected with, or recovered from COVID-19 were included in the dataset. The repertoires were released in a freely available public database intended as a resource for research on the immune response to SARS-CoV-2. Samples were obtained from the ongoing ImmuneRACE study (first 160 participants) and from 1,254 subjects provided by 6 global collaborators. A de-identified subject ID, COVID-19 status, age in years and sex were almost always included in the sample metadata. HLA class I and class II types, where available, came from metadata supplied by the sample provider rather than from assay-based typing. The study at large found these results: The amount of clinical and demographic metadata varied by source and participant and was provided uncurated.

TCRbeta CDR3 regions were amplified from genomic DNA by means of the immunoSEQ Assay, a bias-controlled multiplex PCR. Per the original workflow: The number of nucleated cells in each sample was estimated by amplification of reference gene primers within the assay. To quantify the absolute abundance of each unique TCRbeta CDR3 rearrangement, sequence reads were collapsed and filtered. For each sample, productive Simpson clonality was calculated as the square root of Simpson's diversity index over productive rearrangements. TCRdb's version of the immuneACCESS table is confined to in-frame rearrangements and falls short of the full clone set. An unresolved V gene accounts for under half of the shortfall where checked; the remainder is of unknown origin. V and J calls plus clone size are reproduced from that table; the DNA served to infer D and trimming. The sample yields under 150,000 clones; 81% were counted once. The ten largest clones represent 8% to 9% of the sample.

V is clipped by 2 bases and J by 6 bases, and the sequence between their germline boundaries is 10 bases long. Including the terminal cysteine and phenylalanine, the CDR3 comprises 13 residues. Just CDR3 DNA is preserved here, 39 bases in frame from base 1. CDR1 and CDR2 are drawn from the germline V gene (reference sequence): MNHEY, SMNVEV. The chain links TRBV27 with TRBJ1-2, and perhaps TRBD1 as D gene, on 5 matching bases. The sequenced material came from peripheral blood. This receptor was taken from a human donor with acute or convalescent COVID-19. The donor label of this sample is uncertain. The CDR3 sequence is CASSLKGWDGYTF. The nucleotide sequence is TGTGCCAGCAGTTTAAAGGGGTGGGATGGCTACACCTTC.